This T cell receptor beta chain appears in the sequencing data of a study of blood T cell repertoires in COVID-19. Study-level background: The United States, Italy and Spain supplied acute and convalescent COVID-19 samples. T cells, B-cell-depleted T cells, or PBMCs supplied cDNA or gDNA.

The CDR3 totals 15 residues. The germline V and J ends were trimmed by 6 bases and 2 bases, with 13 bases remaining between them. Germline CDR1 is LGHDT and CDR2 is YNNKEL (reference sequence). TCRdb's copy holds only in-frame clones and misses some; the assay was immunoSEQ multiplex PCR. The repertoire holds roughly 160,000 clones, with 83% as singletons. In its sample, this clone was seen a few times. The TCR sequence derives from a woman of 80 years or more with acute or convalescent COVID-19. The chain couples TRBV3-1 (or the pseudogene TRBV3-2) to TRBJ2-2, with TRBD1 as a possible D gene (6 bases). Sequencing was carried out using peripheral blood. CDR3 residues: CASSRQVFNTGELFF. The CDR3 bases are TGTGCCAGCAGTCGACAGGTCTTTAACACCGGGGAGCTGTTTTTT.